The clone carrying this TCR beta chain was counted ten times or more. No antigen is known for it. This entry is derived from a study of regulatory T cells in long-lasting Graves disease. Study-wide points: TCR diversity was lower in persistent Graves' patients (versus newly diagnosed ones).

Stated time point: newly diagnosed GD, antithyroid drugs for less than 3 months. RNA extracted from PBMCs served as the sequencing template. Patients hailed from an endocrinology department in Xi'an, China. Peripheral blood, 7.5 to 9 milliliters of it, was drawn into EDTA tubes. In building TCR beta libraries, iRepertoire HTBI primers were used together with Arm-PCR of CDR3 regions. One entry per CDR3 protein results from TCRdb running MiXCR on the multiplex PCR reads. This sample has more than 300,000 distinct CDR3 sequences, with less than 20% found just once. In germline, CDR1 is MNHNS, CDR2 SASEGT. This CDR3 is built from 15 residues. J lost 8 bases, V lost 6 bases, and 15 bases had no gene match.

This chain uses TRBV6-1 with TRBJ1-2; 7 bases map to TRBD1. This sequence originates from a female donor with Graves disease. The starting material was peripheral blood mononuclear cells (PBMCs), obtained at new diagnosis, from a patient treated with antithyroid drugs. CDR3 bases: TGTGCCAGCAGCGCCATTTTCGACAGGGACCTCGGCTACACCTTC. Amino acids: CASSAIFDRDLGYTF.